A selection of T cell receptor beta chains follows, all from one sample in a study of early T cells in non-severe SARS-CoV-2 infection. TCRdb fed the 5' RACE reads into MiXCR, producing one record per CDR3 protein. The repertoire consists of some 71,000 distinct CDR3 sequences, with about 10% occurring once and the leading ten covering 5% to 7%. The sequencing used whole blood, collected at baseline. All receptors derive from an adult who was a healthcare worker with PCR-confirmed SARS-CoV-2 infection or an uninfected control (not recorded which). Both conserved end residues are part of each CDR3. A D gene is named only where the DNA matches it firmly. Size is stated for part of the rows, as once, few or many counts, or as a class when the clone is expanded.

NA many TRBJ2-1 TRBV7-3 CASSLSSYNEQFF TGTGCCAGCAGCTTAAGCTCCTACAATGAGCAGTTCTTC
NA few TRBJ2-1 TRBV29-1 CSGAELRSYNEQFF TGCAGCGGCGCCGAGCTCCGCTCCTACAATGAGCAGTTCTTC
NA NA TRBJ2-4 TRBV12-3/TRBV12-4 CASSFGQAKNIQYF TGTGCCAGCAGTTTCGGTCAAGCCAAAAACATTCAGTACTTC
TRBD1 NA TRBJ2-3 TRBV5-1 CASSYAGTGAADTQYF TGCGCCAGCAGCTACGCCGGGACAGGGGCTGCAGATACGCAGTATTTT
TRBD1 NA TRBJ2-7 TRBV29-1 CSAGGTGGPYEQYF TGCAGCGCAGGAGGGACAGGGGGACCCTACGAGCAGTACTTC
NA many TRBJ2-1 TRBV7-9 CASSPRGHSSYNEQFF TGTGCCAGCAGCCCAAGGGGTCACAGCTCCTACAATGAGCAGTTCTTC
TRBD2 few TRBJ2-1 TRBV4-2 CASSQDLRLAGPNEQFF TGTGCCAGCAGCCAAGATCTGCGACTAGCGGGCCCTAATGAGCAGTTCTTC
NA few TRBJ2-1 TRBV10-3 CAISESFEGGEQFF TGTGCCATCAGTGAGTCCTTCGAGGGGGGTGAGCAGTTCTTC
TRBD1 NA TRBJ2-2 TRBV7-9 CASSLGQTGELFF TGTGCCAGCAGCTTGGGACAGACCGGGGAGCTGTTTTTT
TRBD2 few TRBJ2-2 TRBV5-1 CASSTIKLAGARNTGELFF TGCGCCAGCAGCACAATTAAATTAGCGGGAGCCAGGAACACCGGGGAGCTGTTTTTT
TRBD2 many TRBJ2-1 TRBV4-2 CASSPDPTSGANEQFF TGTGCCAGCAGCCCAGATCCGACTAGCGGGGCCAATGAGCAGTTCTTC
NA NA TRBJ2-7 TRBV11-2 CANSPRGGDYEQYF TGTGCCAACAGCCCAAGAGGAGGGGACTACGAGCAGTACTTC
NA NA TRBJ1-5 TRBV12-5 CASGLGQPQHF TGTGCTAGTGGTTTAGGGCAGCCCCAGCATTTT
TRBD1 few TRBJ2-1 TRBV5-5 CASSSRQGVIGEQFF TGTGCCAGCAGCTCCCGACAGGGGGTGATTGGTGAGCAGTTCTTC
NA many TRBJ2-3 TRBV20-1 CSARAGVAGSDTQYF TGCAGTGCTAGAGCCGGGGTGGCGGGATCAGATACGCAGTATTTT
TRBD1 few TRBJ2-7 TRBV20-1 CSASGTGGFSYEQYF TGCAGTGCTAGTGGGACAGGGGGCTTCTCCTACGAGCAGTACTTC
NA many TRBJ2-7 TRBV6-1 CASSDRGYEQYF TGTGCCAGCAGTGATAGAGGCTACGAGCAGTACTTC